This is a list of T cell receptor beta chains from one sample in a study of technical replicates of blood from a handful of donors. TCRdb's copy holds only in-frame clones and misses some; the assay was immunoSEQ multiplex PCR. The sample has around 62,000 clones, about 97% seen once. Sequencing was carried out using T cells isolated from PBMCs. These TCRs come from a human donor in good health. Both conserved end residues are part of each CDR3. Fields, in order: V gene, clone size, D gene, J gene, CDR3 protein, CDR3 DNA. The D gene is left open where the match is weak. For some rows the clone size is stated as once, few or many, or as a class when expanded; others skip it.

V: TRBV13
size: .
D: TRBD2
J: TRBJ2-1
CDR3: CASSLWKLAAYNEQFF
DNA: TGTGCCAGCAGCCTATGGAAACTAGCGGCCTACAATGAGCAGTTCTTC

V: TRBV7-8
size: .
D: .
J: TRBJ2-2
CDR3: CASSLLAGLNTGELFF
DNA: TGTGCCAGCAGCCTACTTGCGGGGCTGAACACCGGGGAGCTGTTTTTT

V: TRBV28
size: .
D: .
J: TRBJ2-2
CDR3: CASSFSTAYTGELFF
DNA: TGTGCCAGCAGTTTCTCGACAGCTTACACCGGGGAGCTGTTTTTT

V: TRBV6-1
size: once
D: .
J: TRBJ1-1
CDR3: CASSEIWGGRTEAFF
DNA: TGTGCCAGCAGTGAAATCTGGGGGGGCCGCACTGAAGCTTTCTTT

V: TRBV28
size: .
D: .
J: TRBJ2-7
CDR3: CASSLRGTYEQYF
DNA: TGTGCCAGCAGTTTGAGAGGGACCTACGAGCAGTACTTC

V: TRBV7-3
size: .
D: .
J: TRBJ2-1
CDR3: CASSFNSYNEQFF
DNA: TGTGCCAGCAGCTTCAATTCCTACAATGAGCAGTTCTTC

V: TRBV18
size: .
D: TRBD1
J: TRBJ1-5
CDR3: CASSPGQGNQPQHF
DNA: TGTGCCAGCTCACCCGGACAGGGCAATCAGCCCCAGCATTTT

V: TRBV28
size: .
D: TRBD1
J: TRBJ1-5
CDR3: CASSYGQGFQPQHF
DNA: TGTGCCAGCAGCTACGGACAGGGTTTTCAGCCCCAGCATTTT

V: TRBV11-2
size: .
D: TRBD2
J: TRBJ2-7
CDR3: CASSPPSSGRYEQYF
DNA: TGTGCCAGCAGCCCCCCGTCTAGCGGGAGGTACGAGCAGTACTTC

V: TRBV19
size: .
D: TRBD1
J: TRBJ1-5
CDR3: CASSLRTGMNQPQHF
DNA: TGTGCCAGTAGTCTCCGGACAGGTATGAATCAGCCCCAGCATTTT

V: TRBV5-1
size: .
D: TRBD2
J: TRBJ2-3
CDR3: CASSLLAGGPRGDTQYF
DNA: TGCGCCAGCAGCTTACTAGCGGGAGGGCCCCGAGGGGATACGCAGTATTTT

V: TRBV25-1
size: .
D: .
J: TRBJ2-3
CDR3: CASSVTDTQYF
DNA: TGTGCCAGCAGCGTTACAGATACGCAGTATTTT

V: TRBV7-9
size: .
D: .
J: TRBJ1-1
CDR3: CASSRGYMNTEAFF
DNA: TGTGCCAGCAGCCGAGGTTACATGAACACTGAAGCTTTCTTT

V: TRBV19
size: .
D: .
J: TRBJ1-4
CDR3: CASSLTGATNEKLFF
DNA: TGTGCCAGTAGTTTGACAGGTGCAACTAATGAAAAACTGTTTTTT

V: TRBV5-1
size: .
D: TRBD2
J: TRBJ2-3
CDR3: CASSSGLAGADTQYF
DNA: TGCGCCAGCAGCTCGGGACTAGCGGGAGCAGATACGCAGTATTTT

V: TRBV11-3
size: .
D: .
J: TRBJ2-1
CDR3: CASSSFSVISYNEQFF
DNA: TGTGCCAGCAGCTCCTTCTCGGTGATCTCCTACAATGAGCAGTTCTTC

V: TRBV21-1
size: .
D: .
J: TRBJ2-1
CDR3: CASSLKRWVGEKRSTYNEQFF
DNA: TGTGCCAGCAGCCTCAAGAGGTGGGTTGGGGAGAAGAGGAGCACCTACAATGAGCAGTTCTTC

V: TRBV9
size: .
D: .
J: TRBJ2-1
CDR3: CASSVAFRAYEQFF
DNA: TGTGCCAGCAGCGTAGCTTTCAGGGCCTATGAGCAGTTCTTC

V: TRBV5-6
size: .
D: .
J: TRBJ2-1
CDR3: CASSLRDWYNEQFF
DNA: TGTGCCAGCAGCTTGCGGGACTGGTACAATGAGCAGTTCTTC

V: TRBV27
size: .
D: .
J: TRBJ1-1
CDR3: CASSPRRGTEAFF
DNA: TGTGCCAGCAGTCCTCGGCGGGGCACTGAAGCTTTCTTT

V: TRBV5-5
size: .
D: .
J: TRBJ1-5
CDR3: CASSSYSNQPQHF
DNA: TGTGCCAGCAGCTCTTATAGCAATCAGCCCCAGCATTTT

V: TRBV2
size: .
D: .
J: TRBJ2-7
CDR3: CASIGGGASSYEQYF
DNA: TGTGCCAGCATAGGAGGGGGCGCCAGCTCCTACGAGCAGTACTTC